Below are 17 T cell receptor beta chains sequenced from a single sample in a study of post-analysis software for immune sequencing data. cDNA libraries of TCR beta carried unique molecular identifiers. TCRdb called the PCR reads again in MiXCR, with one record for every CDR3 protein. The top ten hold under 9% of the sample, which has 430,000 or so distinct CDR3 sequences, approximately 39% seen once. Antigens for these TCRs are unknown. Study-level results: Relative to controls, patients had 4 or 5 TRBV segments at higher frequency, with TRBV5-6, TRBV5-1 and TRBV20-1 among these.

Sequenced: blood. The receptors originated from a girl aged 2 to 9 with multiple sclerosis.

The CDR3 nucleotides read TGTGCCAGCTCAATATATAGCGGGGCTGAGCAGTTCTTC. This translates into CASSIYSGAEQFF. The chain joins TRBV18 to TRBJ2-1, with TRBD2 identical over 8 bases. Trimming cost V 5 bases and J 9 bases; bases outside gene matches: 6. From germline, CDR1 is KGHSH and CDR2 LQKENI. CDR3 length: 13 amino acids.

In its sample, this clonotype was seen a few times. The V gene is TRBV7-9, the J gene TRBJ2-1; D not resolved. The germline V gene has CDR1 SEHNR and CDR2 FQNEAQ (reference sequence). The V and J ends lost 0 bases and 3 bases respectively, with 18 bases between them. This CDR3 region has 18 residues. The CDR3 here is CASSLARGVTLIYNEQFF. The DNA for the CDR3 is TGTGCCAGCAGCTTAGCGCGTGGAGTGACGCTAATCTACAATGAGCAGTTCTTC.

This sequence joins TRBV29-1 and TRBJ2-5; D gene uncertain. There are 14 residues in the CDR3. Trimming shortened V by 6 bases and J by 7 bases, and 21 bases separated the two germline ends. Germline V gives CDR1 SQVTM, CDR2 ANQGSEA. For the CDR3, the DNA is TGCAGCGTCCTAACGACGGGCCAGCCTTGGACCCAGTACTTC. Protein: CSVLTTGQPWTQYF.

A few counts support this clonotype. The J gene is TRBJ2-5, the V gene TRBV6-2 or TRBV6-3, with 8 positions matching TRBD1. The J call may not be correct, given that the DNA end is closer to TRBJ2-7. Per the germline V gene, CDR1 is MNHEY and CDR2 is SVGEGT. The CDR3 consists of 15 residues. CDR3 sequence: CASRPHRGFRGEQYF. The CDR3 bases are TGTGCCAGCAGGCCCCACAGGGGGTTCCGTGGCGAGCAGTACTTC.

The chain links TRBV7-8 to TRBJ2-1, with 7 nucleotides matching TRBD1. V dropped 4 bases and J dropped 4; count of bases not matched to a gene: 7. The germline V gene encodes CDR1 SGHVS and CDR2 FQNEAQ. The CDR3 extends over 15 amino acids. CDR3 sequence (DNA): TGTGCCAGCAGCTGGATGGGACAGAGTTACAATGAGCAGTTCTTC. It translates to CASSWMGQSYNEQFF.

There are a few counts of this clonotype. V is TRBV19 and J is TRBJ2-1, with TRBD2 matching 10 bases. The CDR3 extends over 16 amino acids. CDR1 and CDR2 from the germline V gene are LNHDA and SQIVND (reference sequence). V shed 4 bases, J shed 3 bases, and the junction held 6 bases outside the gene matches. The CDR3 nucleotides are TGTGCCAGTAGTAAGATAGCGGGAGGAAGCTACAATGAGCAGTTCTTC. Protein product: CASSKIAGGSYNEQFF.

The chain employs TRBV20-1 and TRBJ2-1; TRBD2 matches 11 bases. This CDR3 comprises 16 residues. The ends lost 6 bases at V and 1 base at J; junction bases unmatched: 8. Germline CDR1 DFQATT, CDR2 SNEGSKA (reference sequence). The CDR3 DNA is TGCAGTGCCCCCCCGGGACTAGCGGATTCCTACAATGAGCAGTTCTTC. It specifies CSAPPGLADSYNEQFF.

The CDR3 region has the DNA TGCGCCAGCAGCTTTAAAACTGGACAGACACTCTCCTATGGCTACACCTTC. Translating gives CASSFKTGQTLSYGYTF. The V and J genes are TRBV5-1 and TRBJ1-2; D perhaps matches TRBD1 (6 bases). The germline V gene has CDR1 SGHRS and CDR2 YFSETQ. This CDR3 has 17 amino acids. Trimming pared 2 bases from V and 4 bases from J, leaving 21 bases between.

This clonotype was counted only a few times. This rearrangement joins TRBV6-6 to TRBJ1-2, with unresolved D. The germline CDR1 and CDR2 sequences are MNHNY and SVGAGI (reference sequence). The CDR3 length is 13 residues. The V end was cut by 5 bases, the J end by 6 bases, with 13 bases between. The DNA of the CDR3 is TGTGCCAGCAGTAACCCGACGAGGGATGGCTACACCTTC. Its protein is CASSNPTRDGYTF.

This clonotype appeared a few times. This chain links TRBV12-5 with TRBJ2-3; D is uncertain. Germline CDR1 is LGHNT and CDR2 is FRNRAP. Trimming removed 2 bases from V and 2 bases from J, with 14 bases in between. This CDR3 region has 16 residues. The CDR3 coding sequence is TGTGCTAGTGGTTTGCTAGTCAGCACCGACACAGATACGCAGTATTTT. This codes for CASGLLVSTDTDTQYF.

This clonotype has more than one count but fewer than ten. Written as DNA, the CDR3 is TGTGCCAGCAGCTTAGGGAACGGGTACGAGCAGTACTTC. The encoded protein is CASSLGNGYEQYF. The gene calls are TRBV11-2 and TRBJ2-5; no reliable D call. The J call may not be correct, given that the DNA end is closer to TRBJ2-7. This CDR3 is 13 amino acids long. Germline V gene data show CDR1 as SGHAT and CDR2 as FQNNGV.

Here the CDR3 reads CASLREEVTDTQYF. As DNA, the CDR3 is TGTGCCAGCCTCAGGGAGGAGGTGACAGATACGCAGTATTTT. V is TRBV12-3 or TRBV12-4 and J is TRBJ2-3; the D gene is possibly TRBD2 (6 bases). Trimming took 8 bases from V and 3 from J, leaving 15 bases between them. The CDR3 consists of 14 residues.

The chain combines TRBV20-1 with TRBJ2-4; 7 bases are shared with TRBD1. Germline CDR1 DFQATT, CDR2 SNEGSKA (reference sequence). This CDR3 is 15 amino acids long. The J segment lost 0 bases and the V segment lost 6 bases, leaving 8 bases of the junction unmatched. The CDR3 region has the DNA TGCAGTGCATGGGGGACAGAAATAGCCAAAAACATTCAGTACTTC. Translated: CSAWGTEIAKNIQYF.

For the CDR3, the DNA is TGCAGCGTTAACGTAGACGGGACAGGGGCCTACGAGCAGTACTTC. Translating gives CSVNVDGTGAYEQYF. J is TRBJ2-5 and V is TRBV29-1; 10 bases fit TRBD1. The DNA end lines up better with TRBJ2-7; the J call may be wrong. Germline V gene lookup returns CDR1 SQVTM and CDR2 ANQGSEA. The CDR3 has 15 amino acids.

The chain has TRBV5-1 and TRBJ2-1; 7 nucleotides align to TRBD1. Germline V CDR1 and CDR2: SGHRS, YFSETQ. V lost 3 bases and J lost 1; bases outside the gene matches: 13. This CDR3 comprises 18 residues. Here the CDR3 reads CASSSGTVHIGSYNEQFF. CDR3 nucleotide sequence: TGCGCCAGCAGCTCAGGGACAGTACATATTGGGTCCTACAATGAGCAGTTCTTC.

This rearrangement joins TRBV6-5 to TRBJ1-1, with unresolved D. The CDR3 spans 14 residues. The V gene lost 5 bases and the J gene lost 1 base, with 11 bases spanning the gap. In germline, CDR1 is MNHEY, CDR2 SVGAGI. The CDR3 loop is CASSPRMPNTEAFF. The CDR3 nucleotides are TGTGCCAGCAGTCCTAGGATGCCGAACACTGAAGCTTTCTTT.

This chain joins TRBV5-1 and TRBJ1-1, with TRBD1 matching 7 bases. CDR1 and CDR2 from the germline V gene are SGHRS and YFSETQ. The V segment lost 4 bases and the J segment 0 bases; nucleotides outside the gene matches: 6. The CDR3 totals 15 residues. Here the CDR3 reads CASSKSGTVNTEAFF. CDR3 DNA sequence: TGCGCCAGCAGCAAGTCCGGGACAGTGAACACTGAAGCTTTCTTT.